The T cell receptor (beta chain) described here comes from a study of CD8 T cells in ankylosing spondylitis. Broader study findings: Certain motif variants had earlier appeared in reactive arthritis synovial fluid and blood. Clones linked to the disease showed a CD8+ phenotype. They occurred at relatively low frequencies in peripheral blood. In ankylosing spondylitis patients, matched synovial fluid reportedly showed significant enrichment of disease-linked clones. Made up of about eight highly homologous variants, a TCR beta motif appeared characteristic of ankylosing spondylitis blood.

The CDR3 is made up of 16 amino acids. Trimming took off 2 bases at V and 8 bases at J, with 16 bases between the two ends. Germline V CDR1 and CDR2: WSHSY, SAAADI. It was by quantitative 5'-RACE with molecular barcodes that TCR beta libraries were made. One entry per CDR3 protein, called by TCRdb with MiXCR from the 5' RACE reads. The sample lists about 440,000 distinct CDR3 sequences, 17% occurring once. A note on this clonotype: The antigen is not known.

The TCR originated in a male donor with ankylosing spondylitis. This rearrangement joins TRBV10-2 to TRBJ1-6; D unresolved. Specimen: blood, either unsorted or a sorted T cell fraction (not recorded which). CDR3 region: CASSEVPILTYSPLHF. The CDR3 bases are TGCGCCAGCAGTGAGGTTCCGATACTGACCTATTCACCCCTCCACTTT.